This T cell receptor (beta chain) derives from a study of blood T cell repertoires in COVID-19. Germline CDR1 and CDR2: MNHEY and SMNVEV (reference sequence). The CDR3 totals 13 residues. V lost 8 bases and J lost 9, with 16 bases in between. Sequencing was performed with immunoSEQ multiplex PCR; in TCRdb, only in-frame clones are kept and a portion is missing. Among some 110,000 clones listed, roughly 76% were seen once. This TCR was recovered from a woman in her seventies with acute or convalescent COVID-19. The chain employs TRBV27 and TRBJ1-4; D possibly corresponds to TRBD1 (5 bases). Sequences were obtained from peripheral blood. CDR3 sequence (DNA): TGTGCCAGCGGGACTTCAGGGTTCCAAAAACTGTTTTTT. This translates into CASGTSGFQKLFF.